One sample yielded the 27 T cell receptor beta chains listed below, sequenced in a study of T cells expressing NK-cell markers. TCRdb processed the 5' RACE reads again and assigns one entry to each CDR3 protein, with no DNA. The table lists about 260,000 distinct CDR3 sequences. Sequencing was carried out using blood T cells: a sorted CD56 or NKG2C T cell subset, CD4+ or CD8+ T cells, or bulk PBMC T cells (not recorded which). All receptors derive from a woman between 18 and 70 years old in good health.

The rearrangement uses TRBV29-1 and TRBJ2-7; TCRdb designates TRBD1, a call that cannot be tested without DNA. Germline assignment: CDR1 SQVTM and CDR2 ANQGSEA. The CDR3 has 15 residues. CDR3: CSVAPDRGSRNEQYF.

This chain links TRBV20-1 with TRBJ2-1; TCRdb picks TRBD2, but there is no DNA to check that call. The germline CDR1 and CDR2 sequences are DFQATT and SNEGSKA (reference sequence). The CDR3 is made up of 15 amino acids. This CDR3 reads CSATLSWRGYNEQFF.

The chain joins TRBV7-9 to TRBJ1-1; absent DNA, TCRdb's TRBD1 call cannot be checked. The germline V gene encodes CDR1 SEHNR and CDR2 FQNEAQ (reference sequence). CDR3 length: 17 amino acids. The CDR3 loop is CASSLGGTGGGNTEAFF.

V gene TRBV19 combines with J gene TRBJ1-5; the TRBD1 assignment by TCRdb is unverifiable without DNA. The CDR3 consists of 15 residues. Germline assignment: CDR1 LNHDA and CDR2 SQIVND (reference sequence). This CDR3 is CASSPLDSYNQPQHF.

The chain couples TRBV3-1 to TRBJ1-1. In germline, CDR1 is LGHDT, CDR2 YNNKEL (reference sequence). This CDR3 has 11 amino acids. This chain's CDR3 is CASRLDGEAFF. The full variable domain, completed using reference TRBV3-1 and TRBJ1-1, is DTAVSQTPKYLVTQMGNDKSIKCEQNLGHDTMYWYKQDSKKFLKIMFSYNNKELIINETVPNRFSPKSPDKAHLNLHINSLELGDSAVYFCASRLDGEAFFGQGTRLTVV.

The genes are TRBV6-1 and TRBJ2-7; TCRdb designates TRBD1, a call that cannot be tested without DNA. The germline CDR1 and CDR2 sequences are MNHNS and SASEGT. The CDR3 runs to 15 residues. The CDR3 loop reads CASSSGRQRGYEQYF.

The chain employs TRBV7-9 and TRBJ2-7; TCRdb's D gene call, TRBD2, goes unchecked for lack of DNA. The germline V gene encodes CDR1 SEHNR and CDR2 FQNEAQ (reference sequence). The CDR3 has 15 residues. CDR3: CASSTGGVPYYEQYF.

The rearrangement uses TRBV7-2 and TRBJ2-5; TCRdb lists TRBD2, though no DNA is available to test this call. Germline V gene sequence: CDR1 SGHTA, CDR2 FQGNSA. The CDR3 runs 14 residues. This chain's CDR3 is CASRQTSGRETQYF.

This rearrangement joins TRBV5-6 to TRBJ2-5; TCRdb's D call of TRBD1 is untestable without DNA. The CDR3 runs to 13 residues. Germline V gene data show CDR1 as SGHDT and CDR2 as YYEEEE. The CDR3 is CASNQRGEETQYF.

The CDR3: CASSQDLAGGGVTQYF. This chain connects TRBV4-3 to TRBJ2-5; as DNA is missing, the TRBD2 call by TCRdb cannot be tested. Per germline, CDR1 LGHNA and CDR2 YSLEER. The CDR3 loop spans 16 amino acids.

The rearrangement uses TRBV4-2 and TRBJ1-1. The CDR3 sequence is 14 residues long. Germline V lookup: CDR1 LGHNA, CDR2 YNFKEQ. CDR3 sequence: CASSQEIGSTEAFF.

The chain joins TRBV29-1 to TRBJ2-6; TCRdb names TRBD1, which stays unverified in the absence of DNA. Germline lookup yields CDR1 SQVTM and CDR2 ANQGSEA. The CDR3 runs to 14 residues. CDR3 sequence reads: CSVSQGAGANVLTF.

The chain is built from TRBV7-2 and TRBJ2-1; as DNA is missing, the TRBD2 call by TCRdb cannot be tested. The CDR3 loop spans 15 amino acids. From germline, CDR1 is SGHTA and CDR2 FQGNSA. CDR3 region: CASSLLFVTSGEQFF.

The rearrangement joins TRBV12-3 or TRBV12-4 to TRBJ1-5; TCRdb proposes TRBD1, but this gene call is untestable without DNA. The CDR3 sequence is 16 residues long. CDR3: CASSFGTGYSNQPQHF.

V usage is TRBV20-1 and J usage is TRBJ2-2. The germline V gene has CDR1 DFQATT and CDR2 SNEGSKA (reference sequence). CDR3 length: 14 amino acids. The CDR3 sequence: CSAREGTNTGELFF.

This chain joins TRBV30 and TRBJ2-1. This CDR3 spans 12 amino acids. CDR1 is GTSNPN and CDR2 is SVGIG in the germline V gene (reference sequence). CDR3 region: CAWSVFVHEQFF.

The CDR3 reads CASSLLQPTNEKLFF. V and J are TRBV5-1 and TRBJ1-4. Germline CDR1 SGHRS, CDR2 YFSETQ. This CDR3 has 15 amino acids.

V usage is TRBV7-9 and J usage is TRBJ1-2. Looked up from germline, CDR1 is SEHNR and CDR2 is FQNEAQ (reference sequence). The CDR3 loop spans 13 amino acids. CDR3 residues: CASSLGIAVDYTF.

The chain is built from TRBV5-6 and TRBJ1-2. This CDR3 is 15 amino acids long. Germline loops: CDR1 SGHDT, CDR2 YYEEEE. CDR3 residues: CASSTTQGRNYGYTF.

This chain connects TRBV19 to TRBJ2-5; there is no DNA to check the TCRdb D call of TRBD2. The CDR3 covers 16 residues. Germline V gives CDR1 LNHDA, CDR2 SQIVND (reference sequence). The CDR3 reads CASRQPGLAGEETQYF.

The V and J genes are TRBV6-1 and TRBJ1-2; the D gene TCRdb calls, TRBD1, cannot be checked with no DNA. The CDR3 contains 15 residues. Germline V gene data show CDR1 as MNHNS and CDR2 as SASEGT. The chain's CDR3 is CASSRGTEVNYGYTF.

The chain employs TRBV12-3 or TRBV12-4 and TRBJ1-1. This CDR3 region has 13 residues. This CDR3 reads CASSLEGNTEAFF.

The rearrangement links TRBV4-3 to TRBJ2-1; as DNA is missing, the TRBD1 call by TCRdb cannot be tested. CDR1 and CDR2 from the germline V gene are LGHNA and YSLEER. The length of the CDR3 is 23 residues. CDR3 loop: CASSQLGNLRDRLWDSSYNEQFF.

V gene TRBV7-9 combines with J gene TRBJ1-1; with no DNA, the TCRdb D assignment of TRBD1 cannot be verified. Germline values: CDR1 SEHNR, CDR2 FQNEAQ (reference sequence). This CDR3 spans 14 amino acids. This CDR3 reads CASSFTGIGRIAFF.

The rearrangement links TRBV20-1 to TRBJ2-3; TCRdb designates TRBD2, a call that cannot be tested without DNA. Germline loops: CDR1 DFQATT, CDR2 SNEGSKA (reference sequence). The CDR3 extends over 15 amino acids. The CDR3: CSARVGRRAPDTQYF.

The gene calls are TRBV5-1 and TRBJ2-5; the D call of TRBD2 rests on TCRdb alone, since no DNA is present to check it. CDR3 length: 18 amino acids. Germline lookup yields CDR1 SGHRS and CDR2 YFSETQ. CDR3 in amino acids: CASSLVVSGRFNEETQYF.

V and J are TRBV10-3 and TRBJ2-1; TCRdb selects TRBD2, and the lack of DNA leaves this call unchecked. This CDR3 region has 15 residues. Germline CDR1 is ENHRY and CDR2 is SYGVKD. CDR3 region: CAISEQSSGVNEQFF.